The 18 T cell receptor beta chains below all came from one sample that was sequenced in a study of breast tumors, draining lymph nodes, adjacent tissues (TCRdb year 2016). To prepare the library, multiplex PCR was applied. Sequencer: Illumina HiSeq 2000. TCRdb reworked the public reads: Q25 trimming with fastp, MiXCR clone assembly, productive beta chains retained. Rows merge per CDR3 protein into single entries with the most common DNA and genes. This sample comprises about 180,000 distinct CDR3 sequences, around 35% of them detected only once. The ten largest clones represent less than 4% of the sample. The lymph node samples were taken from the axillary draining lymph nodes of breast cancer patients. Sequencing was done on a sample of axillary lymph node tissue. These receptors were taken from a female donor with breast cancer. Some clones in this sample may be carry-over from other donors' samples.

With respect to this clonotype: Germline is not matched at one junction end, which may reflect a read error. The chain combines TRBV7-2 with TRBJ1-3; the D is unclear. This CDR3 has 15 residues. The V gene's germline CDR1 is SGHTA and CDR2 FQGNSA. CDR3: CASSLGRSSGNTIHF. The CDR3 DNA is TGTGCCAGCAGCTTAGGACGGTCCTCTGGGAACACCATACATTTT. The full variable domain, in which reference TRBV7-2 and TRBJ1-3 provide the parts outside the CDR3, is GAGVSQSPSNKVTEKGKDVELRCDPISGHTALYWYRQSLGQGLEFLIYFQGNSAPDKSGLPSDRFSAERTGGSVSTLTIQRTQQEDSAVYLCASSLGRSSGNTIHFGEGSWLTVV.

This clonotype was seen ten or more times. The chain joins TRBV2 to TRBJ1-6; 8 bases are shared with TRBD1. The V gene end was trimmed by 6 bases and the J gene end by 2 bases; junction bases not matched to a gene: 9. CDR1 SNHLY and CDR2 FYNNEI come from the germline V gene. The CDR3 is 17 residues long. The CDR3 here is CASRESTGVPYNSPLHF. CDR3 DNA: TGTGCCAGCAGGGAATCGACAGGGGTCCCCTATAATTCACCCCTCCACTTT.

This clonotype was counted ten times or more. J is TRBJ2-2 and V is TRBV7-8, with no clear D. This CDR3 spans 15 amino acids. Trimming shortened V by 1 base and J by 3 bases, and 9 bases separated the two germline ends. Germline V CDR1 and CDR2: SGHVS, FQNEAQ. In DNA form, the CDR3 reads TGTGCCAGCAGCTTAGTCCGACCGGACACCGGGGAGCTGTTTTTT. Translation gives CASSLVRPDTGELFF. Supplemented by reference TRBV7-8 and TRBJ2-2, the full variable domain reads GAGVSQSPRYKVAKRGQDVALRCDPISGHVSLFWYQQALGQGPEFLTYFQNEAQLDKSGLPSDRFFAERPEGSVSTLKIQRTQQEDSAVYLCASSLVRPDTGELFFGEGSRLTVL.

This clonotype came up many times. The V call is TRBV10-3, the J call TRBJ2-3; D is unclear. Trimming cost V 4 bases and J 3 bases, with 8 bases left between them. Germline lookup yields CDR1 ENHRY and CDR2 SYGVKD. This CDR3 is 13 amino acids long. The CDR3 DNA is TGTGCCATCAGTGTCTGGGGAACAGATACGCAGTATTTT. Its translation is CAISVWGTDTQYF.

This clonotype was recorded many times. The V and J genes are TRBV24-1 and TRBJ2-2; tentatively, D is TRBD2 (6 bases). The germline V gene encodes CDR1 KGHDR and CDR2 SFDVKD. The CDR3 runs to 15 residues. The V and J ends lost 7 bases and 1 base respectively, with 12 bases between them. Here the CDR3 DNA reads TGTGCCACCAGGGCGGGGCAGGTGAACACCGGGGAGCTGTTTTTT. Translated: CATRAGQVNTGELFF.

Regarding this clonotype: The CDR3 does not close with the conserved phenylalanine or tryptophan, likely indicating a read error. The chain joins TRBV7-3 to TRBJ2-1; weak D call: TRBD2 (5 bases). Germline CDR1 and CDR2: SGHTA and FQGTGA. V dropped 5 bases and J dropped 8 bases, with 22 bases sitting between them. This CDR3 spans 16 amino acids. This chain's CDR3 is CASSASPLVGAHEQFL. The CDR3 nucleotides are TGTGCCAGCAGCGCCTCCCCACTAGTGGGAGCGCATGAGCAGTTCCTC.

Remarks on this clonotype: A much larger clonotype is one base distant, so this may be a read error. The V call is TRBV30, the J call TRBJ2-7; 8 nucleotides align to TRBD2. This CDR3 has 14 amino acids. From germline, CDR1 is GTSNPN and CDR2 SVGIG (reference sequence). J lost 5 bases, V lost 7 bases, and 13 bases had no gene match. The CDR3 DNA follows: TGTGCCTTTTCCCCGGGGGGGACATCCCACGAGCAGTACTTC. Translation gives CAFSPGGTSHEQYF.

The CDR3 DNA is TGTGCCTGGGACTCAACAGGGCGTAGTGAAGCTTTCTTT. The encoded protein is CAWDSTGRSEAFF. J is TRBJ1-1 and V is TRBV30, with D maybe TRBD1 (6 bases). The CDR3 is 13 residues long. V lost 5 bases, J lost 7 bases, and 17 bases lay in between. Germline V gene lookup returns CDR1 GTSNPN and CDR2 SVGIG (reference sequence).

To note about this clonotype: This CDR3 fails to terminate in the conserved phenylalanine or tryptophan, so it likely reflects a read error. The chain uses TRBV27 and TRBJ1-3; D remains unclear. V gave up 4 bases and J gave up 2 bases, with 0 bases separating them. The V gene's germline CDR1 is MNHEY and CDR2 SMNVEV (reference sequence). This CDR3 is 11 amino acids long. This CDR3 is CASSSGNTIYL. CDR3 DNA: TGTGCCAGCAGTTCTGGAAACACCATATATCTT.

This clonotype was detected many times. The chain employs TRBV15 and TRBJ2-5, with a tentative D call TRBD1 (6 bases). The germline gives CDR1 LNHNV, CDR2 YYDKDF (reference sequence). This CDR3 is 14 amino acids long. V lost 0 bases to trimming and J lost 9 bases, with 14 bases between them. In DNA form, the CDR3 reads TGTGCCACCAGCAGAGATGCAGGGGTTGAGGCCCAGTACTTC. It is translated as CATSRDAGVEAQYF.

This clonotype has more than one count but fewer than ten. A much larger clone differs from this one at a single base, so this may be a read error. CDR3 coding DNA: TGCAGTGCTAACCGGGACAGGGACTCGTCCGAGCAGTACTTC. The encoded protein is CSANRDRDSSEQYF. This chain joins TRBV20-1 and TRBJ2-7, with 9 bases fitting TRBD1. Trimming at V came to 4 bases and at J to 6 bases, leaving 10 bases not matched to a gene. The length of the CDR3 is 14 residues. Per the germline V gene, CDR1 is DFQATT and CDR2 is SNEGSKA (reference sequence).

This clonotype was detected many times. CDR3 region: CSALAGGVADEQFF. CDR3 sequence (DNA): TGCAGTGCTCTAGCGGGAGGGGTCGCGGATGAGCAGTTCTTC. The chain carries TRBV20-1 and TRBJ2-1; TRBD2 matches 12 bases. V was pared by 5 bases and J by 8 bases, with 7 bases of the junction left unmatched. CDR1 DFQATT and CDR2 SNEGSKA come from the germline V gene (reference sequence). CDR3 length equals 14 residues.

This clonotype was picked up one time. An end of the junction does not agree with germline; a read error may underlie this. The chain carries TRBV12-3 or TRBV12-4 and TRBJ1-5, with a possible D match to TRBD1 (6 bases). This CDR3 has 15 residues. CDR3 sequence reads: CVSSFAGAPNQPQHF. For the CDR3, the DNA is TGTGTCAGCAGTTTCGCGGGGGCCCCCAATCAGCCCCAGCATTTT.

The table lists this clonotype with a few counts. The chain links TRBV4-3 to TRBJ1-1; TRBD1 might be the D (6 bases). There are 17 residues in the CDR3. Trimming removed 0 bases at V and 6 bases at J, with 20 bases between. The V gene's germline CDR1 is LGHNA and CDR2 YSLEER. CDR3: CASSQDQGGGTFPEAFF. As DNA, the CDR3 is TGCGCCAGCAGCCAAGATCAGGGCGGGGGGACATTTCCTGAAGCTTTCTTT.

This clonotype was recorded once. The chain carries TRBV24-1 and TRBJ1-4; no definite D call. This CDR3 has 15 residues. V dropped 3 bases and J dropped 0 bases, with 7 bases sitting between them. The germline CDR1 and CDR2 sequences are KGHDR and SFDVKD. The CDR3, as DNA: TGTGCCACCAGTGATGGTGGGCCAACTAATGAAAAACTGTTTTTT. The encoded protein is CATSDGGPTNEKLFF.

On this clonotype itself: The junction departs from germline at one end; a sequencing error may be responsible. The chain uses TRBV19 and TRBJ2-5; 12 nucleotides match TRBD1. The germline CDR1 and CDR2 sequences are LNHDA and SQIVND (reference sequence). The CDR3 sequence is 17 residues long. Here the CDR3 reads CASSIGVGTGGRGTQSF. In DNA, the CDR3 is TGTGCCAGTAGTATAGGGGTCGGGACAGGGGGCAGAGGGACCCAGTCCTTC.

In its sample, this clonotype was seen a few times. This could be a read error, since a much larger clone is one nucleotide away. The rearrangement joins TRBV19 to TRBJ2-7; 9 bases fit TRBD2. Trimming removed 6 bases from V and 11 bases from J; junction bases left unmatched: 14. From germline, CDR1 is LNHDA and CDR2 SQIVND (reference sequence). This CDR3 has 14 amino acids. The DNA for the CDR3 is TGTGCCAGTAGAGCCCTCGGGACTAGCTATTTTAAGTACTTC. Translated: CASRALGTSYFKYF.

This clonotype occurred a few times. The chain uses TRBV12-5 and TRBJ1-2, with D possibly being TRBD1 (5 bases). Germline lookup yields CDR1 LGHNT and CDR2 FRNRAP. The CDR3 totals 13 residues. V lost 1 base, J lost 4 bases, and 7 bases lay in between. The CDR3, as DNA: TGTGCTAGTGGTTTGGGGGGACTCTATGGCTACACCTTC. This translates into CASGLGGLYGYTF.